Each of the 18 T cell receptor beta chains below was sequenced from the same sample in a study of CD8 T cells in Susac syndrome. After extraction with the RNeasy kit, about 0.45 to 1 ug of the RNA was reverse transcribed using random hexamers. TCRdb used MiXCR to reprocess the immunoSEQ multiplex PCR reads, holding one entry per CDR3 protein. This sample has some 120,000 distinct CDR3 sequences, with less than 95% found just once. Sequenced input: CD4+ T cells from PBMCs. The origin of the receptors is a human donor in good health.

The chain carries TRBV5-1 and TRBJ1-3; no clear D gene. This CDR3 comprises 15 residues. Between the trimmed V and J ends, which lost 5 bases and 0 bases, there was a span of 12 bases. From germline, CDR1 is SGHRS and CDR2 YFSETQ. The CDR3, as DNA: TGCGCCAGCAGTCTAGGCCGGAGCTCTGGAAACACCATATATTTT. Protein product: CASSLGRSSGNTIYF.

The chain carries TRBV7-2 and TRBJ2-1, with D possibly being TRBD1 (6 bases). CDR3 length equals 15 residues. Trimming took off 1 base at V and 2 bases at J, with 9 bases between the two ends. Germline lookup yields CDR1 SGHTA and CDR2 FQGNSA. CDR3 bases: TGTGCCAGCAGCTTAGAGGGGGACGCCTACAATGAGCAGTTCTTC. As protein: CASSLEGDAYNEQFF.

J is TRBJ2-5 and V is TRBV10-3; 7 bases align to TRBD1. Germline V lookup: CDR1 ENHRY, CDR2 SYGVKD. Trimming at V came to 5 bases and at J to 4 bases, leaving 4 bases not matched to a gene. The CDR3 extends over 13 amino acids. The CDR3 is CAISRTGGETQYF. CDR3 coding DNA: TGTGCCATCAGTAGGACAGGAGGAGAGACCCAGTACTTC.

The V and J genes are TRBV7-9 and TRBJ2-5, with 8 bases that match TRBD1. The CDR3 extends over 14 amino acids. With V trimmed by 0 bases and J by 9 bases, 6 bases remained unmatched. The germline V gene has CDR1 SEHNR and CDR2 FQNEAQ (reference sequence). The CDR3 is CASSLADREGAQYF. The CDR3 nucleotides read TGTGCCAGCAGCTTAGCGGACAGGGAAGGGGCCCAGTACTTC.

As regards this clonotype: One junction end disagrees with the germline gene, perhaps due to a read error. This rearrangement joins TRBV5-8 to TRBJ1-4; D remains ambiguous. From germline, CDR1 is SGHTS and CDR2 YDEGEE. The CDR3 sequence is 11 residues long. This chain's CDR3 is CASSLGAGPIF. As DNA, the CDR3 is TGTGCCAGCAGCTTGGGAGCGGGCCCTATATTT.

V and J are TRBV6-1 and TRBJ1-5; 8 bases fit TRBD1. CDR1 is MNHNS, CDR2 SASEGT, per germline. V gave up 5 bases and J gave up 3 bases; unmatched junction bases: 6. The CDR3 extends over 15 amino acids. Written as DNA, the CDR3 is TGTGCCAGCAGTTTGGACAGGGACCTCAATCAGCCCCAGCATTTT. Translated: CASSLDRDLNQPQHF.

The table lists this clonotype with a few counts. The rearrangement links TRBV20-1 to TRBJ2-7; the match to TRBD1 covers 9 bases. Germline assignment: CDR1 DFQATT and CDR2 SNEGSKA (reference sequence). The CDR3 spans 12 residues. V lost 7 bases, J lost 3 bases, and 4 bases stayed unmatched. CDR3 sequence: CSVGDRVYEQYF. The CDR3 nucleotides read TGCAGTGTAGGGGACAGGGTCTACGAGCAGTACTTC.

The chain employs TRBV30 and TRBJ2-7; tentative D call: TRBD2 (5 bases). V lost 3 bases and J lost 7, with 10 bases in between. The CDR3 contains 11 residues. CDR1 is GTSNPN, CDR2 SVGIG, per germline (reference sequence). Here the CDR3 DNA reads TGTGCCTGGAGCGTCAGGAGGGAGCAGTACTTC. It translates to CAWSVRREQYF. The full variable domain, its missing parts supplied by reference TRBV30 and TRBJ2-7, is SQTIHQWPATLVQPVGSPLSLECTVEGTSNPNLYWYRQAAGRGLQLLFYSVGIGQISSEVPQNLSASRPQDRQFILSSKKLLLSDSGFYLCAWSVRREQYFGPGTRLTVT.

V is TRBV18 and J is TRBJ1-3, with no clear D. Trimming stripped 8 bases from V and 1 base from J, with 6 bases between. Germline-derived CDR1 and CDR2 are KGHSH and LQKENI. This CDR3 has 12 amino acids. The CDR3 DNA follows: TGTGCCAGCGAAGATTCTGGAAACACCATATATTTT. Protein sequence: CASEDSGNTIYF.

CDR3 loop: CASSDGRNTEAFF. Here the CDR3 DNA reads TGTGCCAGCAGCGATGGGAGGAACACTGAAGCTTTCTTT. The V call is TRBV7-3, the J call TRBJ1-1; D not resolved. V shed 5 bases and J shed 1 base, with 8 bases lying between them. There are 13 residues in the CDR3. Germline lookup yields CDR1 SGHTA and CDR2 FQGTGA.

The chain's CDR3 is CASSHSGQYTGELFF. In DNA, the CDR3 is TGTGCCAGCAGCCATTCGGGACAGTACACCGGGGAGCTGTTTTTT. V usage is TRBV3-1 and J usage is TRBJ2-2; 7 bases agree with TRBD1. Germline CDR1 reads LGHDT; CDR2 reads YNNKEL (reference sequence). V trimming: 3 bases; J trimming: 3 bases; junction bases outside the gene matches: 4. CDR3 length: 15 residues.

In DNA, the CDR3 is TGTGCCAGCAGCCAGTGGGGGCGGGACGGAGATACGCAGTATTTT. Its translation: CASSQWGRDGDTQYF. The chain combines TRBV3-1 with TRBJ2-3; D is perhaps TRBD1 or TRBD2 (6 bases each). Germline loops: CDR1 LGHDT, CDR2 YNNKEL (reference sequence). V lost 3 bases and J 5 bases, leaving 15 bases between the germline ends. CDR3 length: 15 residues.

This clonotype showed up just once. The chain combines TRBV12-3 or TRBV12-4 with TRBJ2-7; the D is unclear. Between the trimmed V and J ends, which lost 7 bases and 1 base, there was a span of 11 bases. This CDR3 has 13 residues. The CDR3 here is CASTLDTSYEQYF. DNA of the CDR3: TGTGCCAGCACCCTTGACACATCCTACGAGCAGTACTTC.

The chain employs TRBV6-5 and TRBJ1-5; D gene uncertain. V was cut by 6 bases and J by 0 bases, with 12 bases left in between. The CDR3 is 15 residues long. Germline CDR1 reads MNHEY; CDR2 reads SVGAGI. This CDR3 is CASRFRHNSNQPQHF. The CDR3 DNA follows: TGTGCCAGCAGATTCCGACATAATAGCAATCAGCCCCAGCATTTT.

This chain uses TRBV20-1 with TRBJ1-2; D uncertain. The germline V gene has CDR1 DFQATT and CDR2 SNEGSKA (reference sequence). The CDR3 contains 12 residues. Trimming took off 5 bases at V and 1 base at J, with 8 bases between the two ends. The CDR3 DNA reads TGCAGTGCTTACCAATATAACTATGGCTACACCTTC. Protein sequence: CSAYQYNYGYTF.

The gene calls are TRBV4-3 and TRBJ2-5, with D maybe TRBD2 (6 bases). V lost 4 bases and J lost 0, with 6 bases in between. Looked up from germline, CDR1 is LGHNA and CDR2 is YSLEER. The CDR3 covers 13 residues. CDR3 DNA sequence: TGCGCCAGCAGCCGGGACTACCAAGAGACCCAGTACTTC. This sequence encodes CASSRDYQETQYF.

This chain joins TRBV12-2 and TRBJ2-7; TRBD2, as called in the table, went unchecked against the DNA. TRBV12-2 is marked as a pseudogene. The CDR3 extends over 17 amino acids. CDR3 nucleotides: TGTGCAAGTCGCTCCAACCGCGGTAGCGGGAGGATCAGCGAGCAGTACTTC. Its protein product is CASRSNRGSGRISEQYF.

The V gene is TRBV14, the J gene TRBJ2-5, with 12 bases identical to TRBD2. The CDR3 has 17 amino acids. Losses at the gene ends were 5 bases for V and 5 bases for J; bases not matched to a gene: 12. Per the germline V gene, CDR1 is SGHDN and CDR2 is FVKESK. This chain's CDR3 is CASSFLDLAGGRETQYF. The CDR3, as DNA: TGTGCCAGCAGCTTCCTGGACCTAGCGGGAGGGCGGGAGACCCAGTACTTC.